These T cell receptor beta chains were read from a single sample in a study of T cell responses to AZD1222 COVID-19 vaccine. Profiled with immunoSEQ multiplex PCR; TCRdb holds only in-frame clones, not every one. The data contain 90,000 to 120,000 clones, about 86% of them singletons. This sample comprised peripheral blood, obtained on day 0 of AZD1222 vaccination. These receptors came from an adult in good health. CDR3s leave out the opening cysteine and the closing phenylalanine or tryptophan. Rows give clone size only sometimes, using once, few, many, or a class for an expanded clone.

clone_size: NA
v_call: TRBV5-4
j_call: TRBJ2-4
cdr3_aa: ASSQRGTSGGIKNIQY

clone_size: few
v_call: TRBV7-9
j_call: TRBJ2-7
cdr3_aa: ASTEDDTYEQY

clone_size: NA
v_call: TRBV10-3
j_call: TRBJ1-3
cdr3_aa: AISPGANSGNTIY

clone_size: NA
v_call: TRBV5-5
j_call: TRBJ2-6
cdr3_aa: ASSWQGGHSGANVLT

clone_size: NA
v_call: TRBV11-2
j_call: TRBJ1-2
cdr3_aa: ASSSLRGQGWDYGYT

clone_size: NA
v_call: TRBV6-4
j_call: TRBJ1-5
cdr3_aa: ARCNQPQH

clone_size: NA
v_call: TRBV2
j_call: TRBJ1-3
cdr3_aa: ASRGQETLSGNTIY

clone_size: once
v_call: TRBV6-5
j_call: TRBJ1-1
cdr3_aa: ASSYIGGNTEAF

clone_size: NA
v_call: TRBV30
j_call: TRBJ2-7
cdr3_aa: AWNGDRGQGEQY

clone_size: NA
v_call: TRBV6-2/TRBV6-3
j_call: TRBJ1-1
cdr3_aa: ASTPVGGMNTEAF

clone_size: NA
v_call: TRBV5-4
j_call: TRBJ2-2
cdr3_aa: ASSLESRRTGELF

clone_size: NA
v_call: TRBV5-4
j_call: TRBJ1-3
cdr3_aa: ASRRGQEGNTIY

clone_size: NA
v_call: TRBV4-2
j_call: TRBJ1-2
cdr3_aa: ASSQDRQDYGYT

clone_size: NA
v_call: TRBV6-5
j_call: TRBJ2-5
cdr3_aa: ASSPTSGQETQY

clone_size: NA
v_call: TRBV11-2
j_call: TRBJ1-1
cdr3_aa: ASSLALQNTEAF

clone_size: NA
v_call: TRBV29-1
j_call: TRBJ1-2
cdr3_aa: SVGAGSLYGYT

clone_size: few
v_call: TRBV5-1
j_call: TRBJ1-2
cdr3_aa: ASKDPWTTNYGYT

clone_size: NA
v_call: TRBV5-1
j_call: TRBJ2-1
cdr3_aa: ASSLRGLDNEQF

clone_size: NA
v_call: TRBV7-3
j_call: TRBJ2-7
cdr3_aa: ASSRTVDHEQY

clone_size: NA
v_call: TRBV4-1
j_call: TRBJ2-3
cdr3_aa: ASSQTEAGGTDTQY

clone_size: NA
v_call: TRBV24-1
j_call: TRBJ1-1
cdr3_aa: ATSDPGWGTEAF

clone_size: NA
v_call: TRBV28
j_call: TRBJ2-3
cdr3_aa: ASSTRTDTQY

clone_size: NA
v_call: TRBV5-4
j_call: TRBJ2-7
cdr3_aa: ASSWMGDRGAYEQY

clone_size: NA
v_call: TRBV3-1/TRBV3-2
j_call: TRBJ2-7
cdr3_aa: ASSQGYEQY

clone_size: NA
v_call: TRBV4-1
j_call: TRBJ1-3
cdr3_aa: ASSSQGATGNTIY

clone_size: NA
v_call: TRBV9
j_call: TRBJ1-2
cdr3_aa: ASSPNRGGGYT

clone_size: NA
v_call: TRBV29-1
j_call: TRBJ1-2
cdr3_aa: SVEGEDRAFYGYT

clone_size: NA
v_call: TRBV5-1
j_call: TRBJ2-1
cdr3_aa: ASSLAGSDLVF

clone_size: NA
v_call: TRBV5-4
j_call: TRBJ1-1
cdr3_aa: ASSLDRGSEAF

clone_size: NA
v_call: TRBV29-1
j_call: TRBJ1-1
cdr3_aa: SALQGLHTEAF

clone_size: once
v_call: TRBV3-1/TRBV3-2
j_call: TRBJ2-2
cdr3_aa: ASSQTGPAGELF

clone_size: NA
v_call: TRBV10-1
j_call: TRBJ2-3
cdr3_aa: ASRKDPGTDTQY

clone_size: NA
v_call: TRBV5-1
j_call: TRBJ2-3
cdr3_aa: ASSFSGTPTDTQY

clone_size: NA
v_call: TRBV2
j_call: TRBJ1-2
cdr3_aa: ASRDRVNYGYT

clone_size: NA
v_call: TRBV5-1
j_call: TRBJ2-5
cdr3_aa: ASSSSATGGETQY

clone_size: NA
v_call: TRBV6-2/TRBV6-3
j_call: TRBJ2-1
cdr3_aa: ASSTHLGLANEQF

clone_size: NA
v_call: TRBV11-2
j_call: TRBJ2-1
cdr3_aa: ASSGRLAGGSNEQF

clone_size: NA
v_call: TRBV9
j_call: TRBJ2-1
cdr3_aa: ASSLEGGAPQF

clone_size: NA
v_call: TRBV19
j_call: TRBJ1-5
cdr3_aa: ASMRRSTNQPQH

clone_size: NA
v_call: TRBV3-1/TRBV3-2
j_call: TRBJ1-2
cdr3_aa: ASSQEARQGPEFARGYT

clone_size: NA
v_call: TRBV18
j_call: TRBJ2-5
cdr3_aa: ASSNQGGKETQY

clone_size: NA
v_call: TRBV28
j_call: TRBJ2-7
cdr3_aa: ASSTLGQHYEQY